Following are 20 T cell receptor beta chains from one sample sequenced in a study of naive and memory T cell subsets. Four PCR rounds used nested alpha and beta constant region primers plus the SP2 primer. MiXCR, run by TCRdb on the UMI-ligation and nested PCR reads, gives a single entry per CDR3 protein. The sample has 20,000 to 25,000 distinct CDR3 sequences, approximately 6% seen once. The treatment: skin biopsy from PPD injection site in Mantoux-positive individual. TCR cDNA received a 3' ligated oligonucleotide that carried a UMI. The source material was skin, sampled from a tuberculin skin test site. The receptors were sampled from an adult in good health.

This clonotype was counted at least ten times. This sequence joins TRBV20-1 and TRBJ1-1; the D is unclear. The CDR3 is 12 amino acids. Germline V CDR1 and CDR2: DFQATT, SNEGSKA (reference sequence). V was pared by 6 bases and J by 1 base, with 9 bases between. The CDR3, as DNA: TGCAGTGCCCCTCGAGGGAACACTGAAGCTTTCTTT. This sequence encodes CSAPRGNTEAFF.

This clonotype is classed as medium-sized. V and J are TRBV4-1 and TRBJ1-1; the D gene is possibly TRBD1 (5 bases). This CDR3 has 15 residues. Germline CDR1 reads MGHRA; CDR2 reads YSYEKL. V was trimmed by 3 bases and J by 4 bases, leaving 15 bases between them. In nucleotides, the CDR3 is TGCGCCAGCAGCCAGGGTTCAGGGTCAGGCACTGAAGCTTTCTTT. Protein sequence: CASSQGSGSGTEAFF.

The table lists this clonotype with a few counts. The chain combines TRBV7-3 with TRBJ1-1; D gene ambiguous. Germline V gene data show CDR1 as SGHTA and CDR2 as FQGTGA. The CDR3 runs to 15 residues. The ends were cut back, 4 bases at V and 1 base at J, with 13 bases in the middle. The CDR3, as DNA: TGTGCCAGCAGCTCATCCCGGGAGGGGAACACTGAAGCTTTCTTT. As protein: CASSSSREGNTEAFF.

This clonotype was found many times. This CDR3 reads CASAGENGYGYTF. DNA for the CDR3: TGCGCCAGCGCGGGCGAGAACGGCTATGGCTACACCTTC. V usage is TRBV5-1 and J usage is TRBJ1-2; no clear D gene. The CDR3 has 13 residues. CDR1 is SGHRS and CDR2 is YFSETQ in the germline V gene. Between the trimmed V and J ends, which lost 7 bases and 4 bases, there was a span of 14 bases.

In its sample, this clonotype ranks as medium-sized. In nucleotides, the CDR3 is TGTGCCAGCAGTGACCCTAGCGGGAGGGTCGATGAGCAGTTCTTC. Translated: CASSDPSGRVDEQFF. V is TRBV2 and J is TRBJ2-1, with 12 bases lining up with TRBD2. Trimming at V came to 3 bases and at J to 8 bases, leaving 5 bases not matched to a gene. The CDR3 is 15 amino acids. Germline V gene data show CDR1 as SNHLY and CDR2 as FYNNEI.

The sample holds many counts of this clonotype. The chain links TRBV6-2 or TRBV6-3 to TRBJ2-1; TRBD2 is a possible D gene (6 bases). There are 13 residues in the CDR3. Per germline, CDR1 MNHEY and CDR2 SVGEGT. The germline V and J ends were trimmed by 8 bases and 4 bases, with 12 bases remaining between them. The chain's CDR3 is CASAPGGYNEQFF. CDR3 nucleotides: TGTGCCAGCGCCCCCGGGGGATACAATGAGCAGTTCTTC.

This clonotype counts as medium-sized. The V call is TRBV29-1, the J call TRBJ2-1; D is ambiguous. In germline, CDR1 is SQVTM, CDR2 ANQGSEA. The CDR3 sequence is 13 residues long. V was shortened by 3 bases and J by 8 bases, with 14 bases between the two germline ends. CDR3 DNA sequence: TGCAGCGTTGAGCCCCCAAATAGGGATGAGCAGTTCTTC. Protein: CSVEPPNRDEQFF.

The chain recombines TRBV7-2 with TRBJ1-6; no reliable D call. CDR3 length equals 14 residues. V dropped 3 bases and J dropped 9 bases, with 12 bases sitting between them. Germline V gene lookup returns CDR1 SGHTA and CDR2 FQGNSA. The CDR3 sequence is CASSLANRGSPLHF. Written as DNA, the CDR3 is TGTGCCAGCAGCTTGGCCAATCGGGGTTCACCCCTCCACTTT.

This clonotype was recorded many times. The rearrangement links TRBV18 to TRBJ2-7, with TRBD1 identical over 8 bases. The CDR3 extends over 15 amino acids. After removal of 8 bases from V and 2 bases from J, the junction contained 11 bases not matched to a gene. Germline CDR1 is KGHSH and CDR2 is LQKENI. The CDR3 DNA reads as TGTGCCAGCACCCTGTACCGGGACAGGACCTACGAGCAGTACTTC. Translation gives CASTLYRDRTYEQYF.

Ten or more counts support this clonotype. The V and J genes are TRBV7-9 and TRBJ2-7, with D possibly TRBD1 on 6 matching bases. With 5 bases removed from V and 5 bases from J, the gap between germline ends came to 13 bases. The CDR3 is 13 residues long. Germline V gene lookup returns CDR1 SEHNR and CDR2 FQNEAQ (reference sequence). CDR3: CASSRMDSDEQYF. The DNA for the CDR3 is TGTGCCAGCAGCCGTATGGACAGTGACGAGCAGTACTTC.

J is TRBJ2-1 and V is TRBV3-1; no clear D gene. The CDR3 has 15 residues. The V end was cut by 1 base, the J end by 5 bases, with 12 bases between. Germline V lookup: CDR1 LGHDT, CDR2 YNNKEL (reference sequence). The CDR3 region has the DNA TGTGCCAGCAGCCAAGGTGGCGGAAGTAACAATGAGCAGTTCTTC. Its translation: CASSQGGGSNNEQFF.

The sample holds many counts of this clonotype. This chain connects TRBV5-6 to TRBJ2-3; D is uncertain. Trimming stripped 2 bases from V and 4 bases from J, with 17 bases between. The CDR3 consists of 16 residues. Germline-derived CDR1 and CDR2 are SGHDT and YYEEEE. CDR3 bases: TGTGCCAGCAGCTTCGGGTGGTCCCCAGGACCAGATACGCAGTATTTT. Translating it yields CASSFGWSPGPDTQYF. Together with reference TRBV5-6 and TRBJ2-3, the CDR3 gives the full variable domain: DAGVTQSPTHLIKTRGQQVTLRCSPKSGHDTVSWYQQALGQGPQFIFQYYEEEERQRGNFPDRFSGHQFPNYSSELNVNALLLGDSALYLCASSFGWSPGPDTQYFGPGTRLTVL.

This clonotype was observed a handful of times. The genes are TRBV5-4 and TRBJ1-4, with TRBD1 matching 10 bases. The CDR3 covers 16 residues. V dropped 1 base and J dropped 8; count of bases not matched to a gene: 8. Germline V gene sequence: CDR1 SGHNT, CDR2 YYREEE (reference sequence). CDR3 DNA: TGTGCCAGCAGCTTGAGCCGACAGGGGGCGGAGGAAAAACTGTTTTTT. Its protein product is CASSLSRQGAEEKLFF. The full variable domain, its missing parts supplied by reference TRBV5-4 and TRBJ1-4, is ETGVTQSPTHLIKTRGQQVTLRCSSQSGHNTVSWYQQALGQGPQFIFQYYREEENGRGNFPPRFSGLQFPNYSSELNVNALELDDSALYLCASSLSRQGAEEKLFFGSGTQLSVL.

J is TRBJ1-1 and V is TRBV7-9; 9 bases align to TRBD1. The V and J ends lost 5 bases and 4 bases, in that order; junction bases with no gene match: 8. CDR1 and CDR2 from the germline V gene are SEHNR and FQNEAQ (reference sequence). The CDR3 covers 15 residues. This chain's CDR3 is CASSARTGEGTEAFF. CDR3 DNA: TGTGCCAGCAGCGCACGGACAGGGGAGGGCACTGAAGCTTTCTTT. The whole variable domain, remainder taken from reference TRBV7-9 and TRBJ1-1, is DTGVSQNPRHKITKRGQNVTFRCDPISEHNRLYWYRQTLGQGPEFLTYFQNEAQLEKSRLLSDRFSAERPKGSFSTLEIQRTEQGDSAMYLCASSARTGEGTEAFFGQGTRLTVV.

The V and J genes are TRBV20-1 and TRBJ2-5; possibly TRBD1 for D (6 bases). CDR1 and CDR2 (germline): DFQATT, SNEGSKA (reference sequence). The CDR3 is 14 residues long. The germline V and J ends were trimmed by 4 bases and 5 bases, with 17 bases remaining between them. The DNA for the CDR3 is TGCAGTGCTAACCGGTGGACAGTCCAGGAGACCCAGTACTTC. Its protein product is CSANRWTVQETQYF.

This clonotype was seen ten or more times. The V gene is TRBV29-1, the J gene TRBJ2-1; 9 bases fit TRBD2. Germline V gene sequence: CDR1 SQVTM, CDR2 ANQGSEA. The CDR3 extends over 16 amino acids. V lost 1 base, J lost 1 base, and 5 bases stayed unmatched. The CDR3 reads CSVEGGRADSYNEQFF. CDR3 DNA: TGCAGCGTTGAAGGCGGGAGGGCCGATTCCTACAATGAGCAGTTCTTC.

This clonotype was observed many times. The chain uses TRBV28 and TRBJ2-3, with TRBD2 matching 12 bases. V lost 10 bases to trimming and J lost 4 bases; unmatched junction nucleotides: 15. The length of the CDR3 is 17 residues. CDR1 and CDR2 (germline): MDHEN, SYDVKM. The CDR3 region has the DNA TGTGCCACCTCGCCTAGCGGGAGGGAGTTCTTGGCAGATACGCAGTATTTT. This gives the protein CATSPSGREFLADTQYF.

This clonotype has a count of ten or more. The chain joins TRBV9 to TRBJ2-7, with unresolved D. CDR3 length: 11 residues. V was pared by 0 bases and J by 4 bases, with 2 bases between. In germline, CDR1 is SGDLS, CDR2 YYNGEE. CDR3 DNA sequence: TGTGCCAGCAGCGTAGGATACGAGCAGTACTTC. Amino acids: CASSVGYEQYF.

This clonotype occurred a few times. Given a much more abundant clone one base away, this may be a read error. J is TRBJ2-1 and V is TRBV9; 9 positions agree with TRBD1. CDR3 length equals 15 residues. Germline CDR1 is SGDLS and CDR2 is YYNGEE. With V trimmed by 0 bases and J by 8 bases, 6 bases remained unmatched. The CDR3 region has the DNA TGTGCCAGCAGCGTAGTGGACAGGGGCTGCCATGAGCAGTTCTTC. Amino acid sequence: CASSVVDRGCHEQFF.

In this sample, this clonotype turned up many times. The chain is built from TRBV28 and TRBJ1-6; no firm D call. CDR1 is MDHEN and CDR2 is SYDVKM in the germline V gene. The germline V and J ends were trimmed by 5 bases and 5 bases, with 13 bases remaining between them. The CDR3 length is 15 residues. The CDR3 protein is CASSSPRANNSPLHF. The DNA for the CDR3 is TGTGCCAGCAGTAGTCCCCGAGCTAATAATTCACCCCTCCACTTT.